The rows below give T cell receptor beta chains drawn from one sample of a study of cytomegalovirus exposure and HLA in healthy donors. Here immunoSEQ multiplex PCR was the method, and the copy in TCRdb shows in-frame clones only, minus some. The data show about 190,000 clones, 81% seen once. Material: PBMCs. Receptors were obtained from a man between 50 and 59 years old in good health and CMV-seronegative. Both conserved end residues are part of each CDR3. The D gene is left open where the match is weak. Size is omitted from some rows. Given values are once, few, many or a class for expanded clones.

j_call: TRBJ2-3
clone_size: few
v_call: TRBV5-6
d_call: TRBD1
cdr3_nt: TGTGCCAGCAGCCTGGGACAGGTTCTCACAGATACGCAGTATTTT
cdr3_aa: CASSLGQVLTDTQYF

j_call: TRBJ1-1
clone_size: few
v_call: TRBV30
d_call: TRBD1
cdr3_nt: TGTGCCTGGAGTAGAAAGGGACAGGGTGAAGCTTTCTTT
cdr3_aa: CAWSRKGQGEAFF

j_call: TRBJ1-3
clone_size: .
v_call: TRBV15
d_call: .
cdr3_nt: TGTGCCACCAGCAGGGGACAACAGAGCTCTGGAAACACCATATATTTT
cdr3_aa: CATSRGQQSSGNTIYF

j_call: TRBJ1-5
clone_size: .
v_call: TRBV28
d_call: TRBD1
cdr3_nt: TGTGCCAGCAGTTTCCGGGGACAGGGCAATCAGCCCCAGCATTTT
cdr3_aa: CASSFRGQGNQPQHF

j_call: TRBJ2-6
clone_size: .
v_call: TRBV7-2
d_call: .
cdr3_nt: TGTGCCAGCAGCGTCGGCTCTGGGGCCAACGTCCTGACTTTC
cdr3_aa: CASSVGSGANVLTF

j_call: TRBJ1-1
clone_size: .
v_call: TRBV7-9
d_call: .
cdr3_nt: TGTGCCAGCAGCTTAGGAGGCGCTGAAGCTTTCTTT
cdr3_aa: CASSLGGAEAFF

j_call: TRBJ2-7
clone_size: .
v_call: TRBV6-1
d_call: .
cdr3_nt: TGTGCCAGCTCCTGGTGGCTGGAGGAGCAGTACTTC
cdr3_aa: CASSWWLEEQYF

j_call: TRBJ1-1
clone_size: few
v_call: TRBV7-9
d_call: .
cdr3_nt: TGTGCCATTAGAGTAGCCAATGACGGTGGGGGCGTCTTT
cdr3_aa: CAIRVANDGGGVF

j_call: TRBJ1-2
clone_size: .
v_call: TRBV7-2
d_call: .
cdr3_nt: TGTGCCAGCAGCTTAGGTTTCGGGGGGCGAAACTATGGCTACACCTTC
cdr3_aa: CASSLGFGGRNYGYTF

j_call: TRBJ2-3
clone_size: .
v_call: TRBV27
d_call: .
cdr3_nt: TGTGCCAGCATCCCATGGGGCGCAACTCGCACAGATACGCAGTATTTT
cdr3_aa: CASIPWGATRTDTQYF

j_call: TRBJ1-1
clone_size: .
v_call: TRBV5-6
d_call: TRBD1
cdr3_nt: TGTGCCAGCAGCTACAGGGGGCTAACGGGCACTGAAGCTTTCTTT
cdr3_aa: CASSYRGLTGTEAFF

j_call: TRBJ2-7
clone_size: .
v_call: TRBV5-1
d_call: .
cdr3_nt: TGCGCCAGCAGCTTGAGAATGGACAGCCCCGACGAGCAGTACTTC
cdr3_aa: CASSLRMDSPDEQYF

j_call: TRBJ2-7
clone_size: .
v_call: TRBV27
d_call: .
cdr3_nt: TGTGCCAGCAGTTTATCGGCGGGTTTCCCTTACGAGCAGTACTTC
cdr3_aa: CASSLSAGFPYEQYF

j_call: TRBJ1-5
clone_size: .
v_call: TRBV6-1
d_call: TRBD1
cdr3_nt: TGTGCCAGCAGGCATACAGGGGGCGGGCAGCCCCAGCATTTT
cdr3_aa: CASRHTGGGQPQHF

j_call: TRBJ1-5
clone_size: .
v_call: TRBV7-9
d_call: TRBD1
cdr3_nt: TGTGCCAGCAGCCTGACAGAGGGGGCGGTTCAGCCCCAGCATTTT
cdr3_aa: CASSLTEGAVQPQHF

j_call: TRBJ1-2
clone_size: .
v_call: TRBV27
d_call: .
cdr3_nt: TGTGCCAGCAGTTTAACGGGCAGGGGCAGCTATGGCTACACCTTC
cdr3_aa: CASSLTGRGSYGYTF

j_call: TRBJ2-1
clone_size: .
v_call: TRBV18
d_call: .
cdr3_nt: TGTGCCAGCTCACCAATTGAGGGCGCCTACAATGAGCAGTTCTTC
cdr3_aa: CASSPIEGAYNEQFF

j_call: TRBJ1-1
clone_size: .
v_call: TRBV5-1
d_call: .
cdr3_nt: TGCGCCAGCAGCTTGATTGGCGGTGAAGCTTTCTTT
cdr3_aa: CASSLIGGEAFF

j_call: TRBJ2-7
clone_size: .
v_call: TRBV5-6
d_call: TRBD2
cdr3_nt: TGTGCCAGCAGCCTTTATTTACTAGCGGGGGGTTATAACGAGCAGTACTTC
cdr3_aa: CASSLYLLAGGYNEQYF

j_call: TRBJ1-2
clone_size: .
v_call: TRBV7-2
d_call: .
cdr3_nt: TGTGCCAGCAGTTCTAGCGGTCTGATTGGGGATGGCTACACCTTC
cdr3_aa: CASSSSGLIGDGYTF

j_call: TRBJ1-6
clone_size: .
v_call: TRBV5-1
d_call: TRBD1
cdr3_nt: TGCGCCAGCAGCACGCGGACAGGTGGGGATTCACCCCTCCACTTT
cdr3_aa: CASSTRTGGDSPLHF

j_call: TRBJ1-4
clone_size: .
v_call: TRBV4-3
d_call: TRBD1
cdr3_nt: TGCGCCAGCAGCCAAGGGGACAGGGGGCCTTCTGGGGAAAAACTGTTTTTT
cdr3_aa: CASSQGDRGPSGEKLFF

j_call: TRBJ2-7
clone_size: once
v_call: TRBV5-4
d_call: TRBD2
cdr3_nt: TGTGCCAGCAGCTTGGCTAGCGGGGAATACGAGCAGTACTTC
cdr3_aa: CASSLASGEYEQYF

j_call: TRBJ2-7
clone_size: .
v_call: TRBV7-2
d_call: TRBD1
cdr3_nt: TGTGCCAGCAGCTCAGGACAGGGGGAAGAGCAGTACTTC
cdr3_aa: CASSSGQGEEQYF

j_call: TRBJ2-5
clone_size: once
v_call: TRBV11-3
d_call: .
cdr3_nt: TGTGCCAGCAGCTTAGGTCTAAAAGAGACCCAGTACTTC
cdr3_aa: CASSLGLKETQYF

j_call: TRBJ2-7
clone_size: .
v_call: TRBV18
d_call: TRBD1
cdr3_nt: TGTGCCAGCTCTCCGGGACAGGGAGGCGAGCAGTACTTC
cdr3_aa: CASSPGQGGEQYF

j_call: TRBJ2-1
clone_size: .
v_call: TRBV18
d_call: .
cdr3_nt: TGTGCCAGCTCACCCGCCCAGCAGGGGGGCAATGAGCAGTTCTTC
cdr3_aa: CASSPAQQGGNEQFF

j_call: TRBJ2-7
clone_size: once
v_call: TRBV6-5
d_call: .
cdr3_nt: TGTGCCAGCAGTTACCACACGGGGGACTACGAGCAGTACTTC
cdr3_aa: CASSYHTGDYEQYF

j_call: TRBJ2-3
clone_size: .
v_call: TRBV6-5
d_call: TRBD2
cdr3_nt: TGTGCCAGCAGTTTAGCGGGGGGGGGAGATACGCAGTATTTT
cdr3_aa: CASSLAGGGDTQYF

j_call: TRBJ2-7
clone_size: .
v_call: TRBV4-3
d_call: .
cdr3_nt: TGCGCCAGCAGCCAGCGGACACTATACGGCGAGCAGTACTTC
cdr3_aa: CASSQRTLYGEQYF

j_call: TRBJ2-1
clone_size: few
v_call: TRBV7-9
d_call: TRBD1
cdr3_nt: TGTGCCAGCAGACCCAGGACAGGATGGGAGCAGTTCTTC
cdr3_aa: CASRPRTGWEQFF

j_call: TRBJ1-1
clone_size: .
v_call: TRBV6-5
d_call: .
cdr3_nt: TGTGCCAGCAGGCAGAGACCGCGGGGGAACACTGAAGCTTTCTTT
cdr3_aa: CASRQRPRGNTEAFF

j_call: TRBJ2-7
clone_size: .
v_call: TRBV5-1
d_call: TRBD1
cdr3_nt: TGCGCCAGCAGCTTGCAGACAGGGGGGTACGAGCAGTACTTC
cdr3_aa: CASSLQTGGYEQYF

j_call: TRBJ1-1
clone_size: .
v_call: TRBV11-2
d_call: .
cdr3_nt: TGTGCCAGCAGCTTAATTGGCAGTAACACTGAAGCTTTCTTT
cdr3_aa: CASSLIGSNTEAFF

j_call: TRBJ2-2
clone_size: .
v_call: TRBV2
d_call: TRBD1
cdr3_nt: TGTGCCAGCACCGGGACAGGGGTCACCGGGGAGCTGTTTTTT
cdr3_aa: CASTGTGVTGELFF

j_call: TRBJ1-5
clone_size: once
v_call: TRBV19
d_call: .
cdr3_nt: TGTGCCAGTAGTGTGGGCTATAGCAATCAGCCCCAGCATTTT
cdr3_aa: CASSVGYSNQPQHF

j_call: TRBJ1-4
clone_size: once
v_call: TRBV5-1
d_call: .
cdr3_nt: TGCGCCAGCAGCTTAGCTGCAGGGAATCGTGAAAAACTGTTTTTT
cdr3_aa: CASSLAAGNREKLFF

j_call: TRBJ1-1
clone_size: .
v_call: TRBV6-5
d_call: .
cdr3_nt: .
cdr3_aa: CASGVGQGAKHF

j_call: TRBJ2-3
clone_size: .
v_call: TRBV11-3
d_call: TRBD2
cdr3_nt: TGTGCCAGCAGCTTGGGGACTAGCGGGGGGCACACAGATACGCAGTATTTT
cdr3_aa: CASSLGTSGGHTDTQYF

j_call: TRBJ1-1
clone_size: .
v_call: TRBV5-1
d_call: TRBD1
cdr3_nt: TGCGCCAGCAGCCGGACCGACAGGGCGAACACTGAAGCTTTCTTT
cdr3_aa: CASSRTDRANTEAFF